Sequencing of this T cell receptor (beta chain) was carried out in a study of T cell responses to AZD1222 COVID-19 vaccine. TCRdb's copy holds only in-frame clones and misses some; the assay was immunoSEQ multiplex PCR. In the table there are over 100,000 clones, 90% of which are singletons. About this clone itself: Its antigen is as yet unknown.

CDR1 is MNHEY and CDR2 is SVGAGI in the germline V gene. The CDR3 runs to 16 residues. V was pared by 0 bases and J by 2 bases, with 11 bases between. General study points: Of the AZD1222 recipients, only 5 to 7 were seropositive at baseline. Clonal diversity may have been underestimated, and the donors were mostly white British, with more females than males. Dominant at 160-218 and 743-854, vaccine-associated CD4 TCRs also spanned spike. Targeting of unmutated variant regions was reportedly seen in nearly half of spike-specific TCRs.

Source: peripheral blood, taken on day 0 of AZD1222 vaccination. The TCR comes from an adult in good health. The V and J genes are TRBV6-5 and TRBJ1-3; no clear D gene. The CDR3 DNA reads TGTGCCAGCAGTTACTCGATAGGGTCTGCTGGAAACACCATATATTTT. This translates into CASSYSIGSAGNTIYF.